The 9 T cell receptor beta chains below were found in one sample sequenced in a study of CD8 T cells in ankylosing spondylitis. MiXCR was run by TCRdb on the 5' RACE reads, yielding one entry per CDR3 protein. The sample yields fewer than 200,000 distinct CDR3 sequences, 15% to 20% seen once. Source material: blood, either unsorted or a sorted T cell fraction (not recorded which). The receptor set was obtained from a male donor under 30 with ankylosing spondylitis or in good health (not recorded which).

V and J are TRBV29-1 and TRBJ2-3; D unclear. The CDR3 is 12 amino acids. The V gene's germline CDR1 is SQVTM and CDR2 ANQGSEA. V lost 7 bases and J 3 bases, leaving 11 bases between the germline ends. The CDR3 region is CSEKPGTDTQYF. In DNA form, the CDR3 reads TGCAGCGAAAAACCTGGGACAGATACGCAGTATTTT.

This clonotype appeared many times. V is TRBV7-9 and J is TRBJ2-1; D possibly corresponds to TRBD1 (5 bases). V was pared by 2 bases and J by 9 bases, with 17 bases between. Germline values: CDR1 SEHNR, CDR2 FQNEAQ (reference sequence). This CDR3 has 15 amino acids. CDR3 sequence reads: CASSLRLSGRAEQFF. Here the CDR3 DNA reads TGTGCCAGCAGCTTAAGGCTATCAGGGCGTGCTGAGCAGTTCTTC.

This clonotype was picked up many times. The chain recombines TRBV5-1 with TRBJ2-5; no reliable D call. Trimming pared 2 bases from V and 2 bases from J, leaving 4 bases between. Per germline, CDR1 SGHRS and CDR2 YFSETQ. The CDR3 is 12 amino acids. The CDR3 coding sequence is TGCGCCAGCAGCTTCCAGCAAGAGACCCAGTACTTC. Translated: CASSFQQETQYF.

This clonotype was detected ten times or more. The chain employs TRBV11-2 and TRBJ2-1; 7 bases agree with TRBD2. CDR3 length: 15 amino acids. Germline CDR1 reads SGHAT; CDR2 reads FQNNGV. V dropped 7 bases and J dropped 8; count of bases not matched to a gene: 14. CDR3 protein: CASIGREDRIDEQFF. CDR3 coding DNA: TGTGCCAGCATTGGCCGGGAGGATAGGATAGATGAGCAGTTCTTC. The full variable domain, completed using reference TRBV11-2 and TRBJ2-1, is EAGVAQSPRYKIIEKRQSVAFWCNPISGHATLYWYQQILGQGPKLLIQFQNNGVVDDSQLPKDRFSAERLKGVDSTLKIQPAKLEDSAVYLCASIGREDRIDEQFFGPGTRLTVL.

This clonotype was seen many times. The chain carries TRBV6-5 and TRBJ2-3; the D gene is possibly TRBD2 (6 bases). Germline V gives CDR1 MNHEY, CDR2 SVGAGI. Trimming cost V 6 bases and J 3 bases, with 13 bases left between them. CDR3 length equals 14 residues. The CDR3 nucleotides read TGTGCCAGCAGAAAAGGCGGGACGACAGATACGCAGTATTTT. Amino acid sequence: CASRKGGTTDTQYF.

The chain carries TRBV20-1 and TRBJ2-2, with 8 bases matching TRBD2. The length of the CDR3 is 15 residues. The germline V gene has CDR1 DFQATT and CDR2 SNEGSKA (reference sequence). V lost 0 bases to trimming and J lost 4 bases; unmatched junction nucleotides: 4. CDR3 residues: CSAREVAGGTGELFF. CDR3 DNA: TGCAGTGCTAGAGAAGTTGCGGGAGGCACCGGGGAGCTGTTTTTT.

This chain connects TRBV2 to TRBJ1-2; no firm D call. This CDR3 is 11 amino acids long. V was shortened by 5 bases and J by 6 bases, with 7 bases between the two germline ends. The germline CDR1 and CDR2 sequences are SNHLY and FYNNEI. In DNA form, the CDR3 reads TGTGCCAGCAGTAAGACGGATGGCTACACCTTC. This gives the protein CASSKTDGYTF. Supplemented by reference TRBV2 and TRBJ1-2, the full variable domain reads EPEVTQTPSHQVTQMGQEVILRCVPISNHLYFYWYRQILGQKVEFLVSFYNNEISEKSEIFDDQFSVERPDGSNFTLKIRSTKLEDSAMYFCASSKTDGYTFGSGTRLTVV.

In this sample, this clonotype turned up many times. The chain links TRBV11-3 to TRBJ1-1; no clear D. V dropped 5 bases and J dropped 4 bases, with 11 bases sitting between them. This CDR3 has 13 residues. The germline gives CDR1 SGHNT, CDR2 YENEEA. The CDR3 DNA reads as TGTGCCAGCAGCGCCCGAGGGCCCACTGAAGCTTTCTTT. It yields the protein CASSARGPTEAFF.

This clonotype was found many times. V is TRBV19 and J is TRBJ2-1; possibly TRBD1 for D (5 bases). CDR1 and CDR2 from the germline V gene are LNHDA and SQIVND (reference sequence). V dropped 1 base and J dropped 7 bases, with 20 bases sitting between them. The CDR3 has 17 amino acids. The CDR3 is CASSIGLQGFKKNEQFF. The CDR3 nucleotides are TGTGCCAGTAGTATAGGACTTCAGGGTTTCAAGAAGAATGAGCAGTTCTTC. The full variable domain, completed using reference TRBV19 and TRBJ2-1, is DGGITQSPKYLFRKEGQNVTLSCEQNLNHDAMYWYRQDPGQGLRLIYYSQIVNDFQKGDIAEGYSVSREKKESFPLTVTSAQKNPTAFYLCASSIGLQGFKKNEQFFGPGTRLTVL.